These 9 T cell receptor beta chains originate from one sample sequenced in a study of blood T cell repertoires in COVID-19. The protocol was immunoSEQ multiplex PCR, while the TCRdb copy is restricted to in-frame clones and leaves out a portion. Of 82,000 or so clones in the sample, about 89% are singletons; the top ten hold 1.2%. Material for sequencing was PBMCs or T cells enriched from blood (not recorded which). These receptors all stem from a woman aged 50 to 65 with acute COVID-19.

V gene TRBV21-1 combines with J gene TRBJ1-2; TRBD1 is taken as the D call from the table, unchecked against the DNA. TRBV21-1 is flagged as a pseudogene. This CDR3 is 13 amino acids long. CDR3 sequence reads: CASRHLVNYGYTF. CDR3 bases: TGTGCCAGCAGACATCTGGTGAACTATGGCTACACCTTC.

The rearrangement joins TRBV11-2 to TRBJ2-5; 11 bases align to TRBD2. The junction had 11 bases not matched to a gene; V was cut back by 4 bases and J by 4 bases. The length of the CDR3 is 17 residues. Germline-derived CDR1 and CDR2 are SGHAT and FQNNGV. CDR3: CASSSGTSGGRIETQYF. The CDR3 nucleotides are TGTGCCAGCAGCTCAGGGACTAGCGGAGGGCGGATAGAGACCCAGTACTTC.

This clone was seen only a few times. The V call is TRBV27, the J call TRBJ2-7; tentatively, D is TRBD1 (6 bases). V dropped 6 bases and J dropped 2 bases, with 20 bases sitting between them. Germline V lookup: CDR1 MNHEY, CDR2 SMNVEV (reference sequence). There are 16 residues in the CDR3. The CDR3 sequence: CASRTFQGGTPYEQYF. The CDR3 bases are TGTGCCAGCAGGACGTTCCAAGGGGGAACCCCCTACGAGCAGTACTTC.

The chain combines TRBV9 with TRBJ2-3; TRBD2 matches at 16 bases. The CDR3 has 20 residues. V lost 0 bases, J lost 1 base, and 8 bases stayed unmatched. CDR1 SGDLS and CDR2 YYNGEE come from the germline V gene. Here the CDR3 reads CASSVGPGLAGGPGTDTQYF. CDR3 DNA sequence: TGTGCCAGCAGCGTAGGGCCGGGACTAGCGGGAGGGCCGGGCACAGATACGCAGTATTTT. The full variable domain, rest sourced from reference TRBV9 and TRBJ2-3, is DSGVTQTPKHLITATGQRVTLRCSPRSGDLSVYWYQQSLDQGLQFLIQYYNGEERAKGNILERFSAQQFPDLHSELNLSSLELGDSALYFCASSVGPGLAGGPGTDTQYFGPGTRLTVL.

For the CDR3, the DNA is TGTGCCAGCAGCGAGAGATACAGGGTAGGGACCAACTATGGCTACACCTTC. It codes for CASSERYRVGTNYGYTF. The rearrangement links TRBV9 to TRBJ1-2, with TRBD1 as a possible D gene (6 bases). Per the germline V gene, CDR1 is SGDLS and CDR2 is YYNGEE. CDR3 size: 17 residues. Between the trimmed V and J ends, which lost 3 bases and 2 bases, there was a span of 20 bases.

The CDR3 loop is CASSAIHLAGEDNEQFF. CDR3 sequence (DNA): TGTGCCAGCAGCGCCATACATTTAGCGGGAGAAGACAATGAGCAGTTCTTC. The V call is TRBV9, the J call TRBJ2-1, with 9 bases identical to TRBD2. This CDR3 is built from 17 residues. Germline V gives CDR1 SGDLS, CDR2 YYNGEE. J lost 5 bases, V lost 3 bases, and 12 bases had no gene match.

This clone was seen a single time. The chain has TRBV3-1 (or the pseudogene TRBV3-2) and TRBJ2-3; TRBD2 matches at 10 bases. The CDR3 consists of 15 residues. From germline, CDR1 is LGHDT and CDR2 YNNKEL (reference sequence). Trimming took 4 bases from V and 3 from J; bases not matched to a gene: 4. CDR3 DNA sequence: TGTGCCAGCAGCCCACGGACTAGCGGAACAGATACGCAGTATTTT. Its translation is CASSPRTSGTDTQYF.

The chain joins TRBV27 to TRBJ1-5; 9 bases agree with TRBD1. Looked up from germline, CDR1 is MNHEY and CDR2 is SMNVEV (reference sequence). The CDR3 has 17 residues. J was trimmed by 4 bases and V by 0 bases; bases with no gene match: 7. Here the CDR3 reads CASSLSFGTGINQPQHF. DNA for the CDR3: TGTGCCAGCAGTTTATCTTTCGGGACAGGGATAAATCAGCCCCAGCATTTT.

In nucleotides, the CDR3 is TGTGCCAGCTCACCCCAGGACAGGGACTATGGCTACACCTTC. Translated, it gives CASSPQDRDYGYTF. The rearrangement joins TRBV18 to TRBJ1-2, with 8 nucleotides matching TRBD1. The CDR3 covers 14 residues. The trim removed 3 bases at V and 3 bases at J, leaving 3 bases unmatched. CDR1 and CDR2 (germline): KGHSH, LQKENI. Full variable domain (rest looked up from reference TRBV18 and TRBJ1-2): NAGVMQNPRHLVRRRGQEARLRCSPMKGHSHVYWYRQLPEEGLKFMVYLQKENIIDESGMPKERFSAEFPKEGPSILRIQQVVRGDSAAYFCASSPQDRDYGYTFGSGTRLTVV.